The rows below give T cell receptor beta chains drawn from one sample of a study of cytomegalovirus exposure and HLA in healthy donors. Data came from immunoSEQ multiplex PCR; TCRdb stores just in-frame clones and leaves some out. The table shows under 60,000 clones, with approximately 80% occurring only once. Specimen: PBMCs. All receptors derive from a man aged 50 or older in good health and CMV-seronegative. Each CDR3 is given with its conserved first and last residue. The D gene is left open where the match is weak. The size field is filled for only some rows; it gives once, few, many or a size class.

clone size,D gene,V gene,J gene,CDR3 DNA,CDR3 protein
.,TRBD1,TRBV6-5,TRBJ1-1,TGTGCCAGCAGTTACTCGATACAGGGGAGGAACACTGAAGCTTTCTTT,CASSYSIQGRNTEAFF
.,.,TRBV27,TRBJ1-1,TGTGCCAGCAGTTCCATGAACACTGAAGCTTTCTTT,CASSSMNTEAFF
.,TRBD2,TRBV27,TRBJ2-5,TGTGCCAGCAGTTTAAAGCTCGGGACTAGCAAAGAGACCCAGTACTTC,CASSLKLGTSKETQYF
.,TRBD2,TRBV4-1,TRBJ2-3,TGCGCCAGCAGCCAAGTGGGTTCGGGGGGGCGGGAAGATACGCAGTATTTT,CASSQVGSGGREDTQYF
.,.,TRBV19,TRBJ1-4,TGTGCCAGTAGTATACCTACTGGCGGGATAAATGAAAAACTGTTTTTT,CASSIPTGGINEKLFF
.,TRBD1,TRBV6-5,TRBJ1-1,TGTGCCAGCAGCCCCGGGACAGGGGGGACTGAAGCTTTCTTT,CASSPGTGGTEAFF
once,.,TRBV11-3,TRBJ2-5,TGTGCCAGCAGCTTAGCAGGGCTGGGGACCCAGTACTTC,CASSLAGLGTQYF
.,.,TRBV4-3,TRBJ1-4,TGCGCCAGCAGCCAAGATCTACAGGGCGGGAGAAAACTGTTTTTT,CASSQDLQGGRKLFF
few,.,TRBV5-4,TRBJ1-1,TGTGCCAGCAGGGCTACAGGGCCACAGAGGATGAACACTGAAGCTTTCTTT,CASRATGPQRMNTEAFF
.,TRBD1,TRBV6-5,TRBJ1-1,TGTGCCAGCTCGCTGACAGGGCTGAACACTGAAGCTTTCTTT,CASSLTGLNTEAFF
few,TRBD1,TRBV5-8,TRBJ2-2,TGTGCCAGCAGCCCGGGACAGAAAACGAACACCGGGGAGCTGTTTTTT,CASSPGQKTNTGELFF
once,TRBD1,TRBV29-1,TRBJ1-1,TGCAGCGTGGGGGCCTTACAGGGGGCGTTAGGGACTGAAGCTTTCTTT,CSVGALQGALGTEAFF
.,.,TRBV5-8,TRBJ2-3,TGTGCCAGGACGAAGGGGGAACACACAGATACGCAGTATTTT,CARTKGEHTDTQYF
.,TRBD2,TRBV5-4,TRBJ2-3,TGTGCCAGCAGCTTGGGGGGACTAGCGGGGCGCACAGATACGCAGTATTTT,CASSLGGLAGRTDTQYF
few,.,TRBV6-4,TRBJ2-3,TGTGCCAGCAGTGACAAGGGGAGCACAGATACGCAGTATTTT,CASSDKGSTDTQYF
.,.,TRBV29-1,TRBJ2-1,TGCAGCGTTGAAGCTAGCCCAAGCTCCTACAATGAGCAGTTCTTC,CSVEASPSSYNEQFF
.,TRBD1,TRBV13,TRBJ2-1,TGTGCCAGCAGCTTGACAGGGGGTAGGACCTACAATGAGCAGTTCTTC,CASSLTGGRTYNEQFF
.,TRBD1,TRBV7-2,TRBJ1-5,TGTGCCAGCAGCAAGACAGGGGCTAGCAATCAGCCCCAGCATTTT,CASSKTGASNQPQHF
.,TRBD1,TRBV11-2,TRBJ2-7,TGTGCCAGCAGCTCGCCGGGACAGGTGGCCTACGAGCAGTACTTC,CASSSPGQVAYEQYF
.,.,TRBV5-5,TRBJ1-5,TGTGCCAGCAGCCTTGAGGGATATAGCAATCAGCCCCAGCATTTT,CASSLEGYSNQPQHF
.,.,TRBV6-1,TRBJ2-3,TGTGCCAGCAGTGGGCAGGACACAAGCACAGATACGCAGTATTTT,CASSGQDTSTDTQYF
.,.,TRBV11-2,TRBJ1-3,TGTGCCAGCAGAAGACAGCCTCAGAGCCCTGGAAACACCATATATTTT,CASRRQPQSPGNTIYF
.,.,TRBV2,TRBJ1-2,TGTGCCAGCAGTGAAGGGGGGCGGATCGGTGGCTACACCTTC,CASSEGGRIGGYTF
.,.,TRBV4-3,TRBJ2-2,TGCGCCAGCAGCCAGTTGCGGGCCGGGGAGCTGTTTTTT,CASSQLRAGELFF
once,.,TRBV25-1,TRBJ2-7,TGTGCCAGCAGTGAATACAGGGGCGCAGTTCCCTACGAGCAGTACTTC,CASSEYRGAVPYEQYF
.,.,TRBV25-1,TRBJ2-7,TGTGCCGGCAGTGAATCGCACGGTTCCTACGAGCAGTACTTC,CAGSESHGSYEQYF
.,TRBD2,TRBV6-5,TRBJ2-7,TGTGCCAGCAGGCCCCCGGGGGGCTCCTACGAGCAGTACTTC,CASRPPGGSYEQYF
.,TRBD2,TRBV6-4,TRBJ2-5,TGTGCCAGCAGTGACGAAGCGGGGGGTCAAGAGACCCAGTACTTC,CASSDEAGGQETQYF
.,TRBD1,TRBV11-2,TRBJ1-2,TGTGCCAGCACCCTGGGACAGGGAGGCTACACCTTC,CASTLGQGGYTF
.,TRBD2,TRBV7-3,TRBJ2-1,TGTGCCAGCAGCTTAACGGGCGGGGGCTACAATGAGCAGTTCTTC,CASSLTGGGYNEQFF
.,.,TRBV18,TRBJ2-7,TGTGCCAGCTCCTCACAGGGAAACGAGCAGTACTTC,CASSSQGNEQYF
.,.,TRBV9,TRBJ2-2,TGTGCCAGCAGCGTAATGGAGGGGCTCAGTGGGGAGCTGTTTTTT,CASSVMEGLSGELFF
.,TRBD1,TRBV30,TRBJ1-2,TGTGCCTGGAGGAAGGGACAGAACTATGGCTACACCTTC,CAWRKGQNYGYTF
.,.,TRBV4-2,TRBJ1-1,TGTGCCAGCAGCCAAGATACAAGCGTGAACACTGAAGCTTTCTTT,CASSQDTSVNTEAFF
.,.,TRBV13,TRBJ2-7,TGTGCCAGCAGCTTGAACAGGAACCGCTACTACGAGCAGTACTTC,CASSLNRNRYYEQYF
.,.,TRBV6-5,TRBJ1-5,TGTGCCAGCAGCAGGACATTCGATCAGCCCCAGCATTTT,CASSRTFDQPQHF
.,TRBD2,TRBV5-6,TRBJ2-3,TGTGCCAGCAGCTGGAGACTAGCGGGGGGGGATACGCAGTATTTT,CASSWRLAGGDTQYF
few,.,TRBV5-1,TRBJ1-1,TGCGCCAGCAGGTTCGAGACGCGGGGCGCTGAAGCTTTCTTT,CASRFETRGAEAFF
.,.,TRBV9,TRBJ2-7,TGTGCCAGCAGCGTAGGGGGTGGTAACGAGGAGGTAGAGCAGTACTTC,CASSVGGGNEEVEQYF
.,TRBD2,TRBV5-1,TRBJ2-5,TGCGCCAGCAGCTCGGATAGCGGGCGGCGAGAGACCCAGTACTTC,CASSSDSGRRETQYF
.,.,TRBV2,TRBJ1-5,TGTGCCAGCAGTGAAGGGGGGAGGAGCAATCAGCCCCAGCATTTT,CASSEGGRSNQPQHF
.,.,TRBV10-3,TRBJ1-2,TGTGCCATCAGAGGGAGCAGTGAAGATGGCTACACCTTC,CAIRGSSEDGYTF
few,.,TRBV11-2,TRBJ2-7,TGTGCCAGCAGCTTAGCTGGGCTCTACGAGCAGTACTTC,CASSLAGLYEQYF
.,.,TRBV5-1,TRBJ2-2,TGCGCCAGCAGCTTGGGTCAGGGGAACACCGGGGAGCTGTTTTTT,CASSLGQGNTGELFF
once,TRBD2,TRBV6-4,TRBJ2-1,TGTGCCAGCAGTGAATCCAGCGGGGGGGTGGATGAGCAGTTCTTC,CASSESSGGVDEQFF
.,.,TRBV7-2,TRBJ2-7,TGTGCCAGCAGCTTAAAGGGGATAATGGAGCAGTACTTC,CASSLKGIMEQYF
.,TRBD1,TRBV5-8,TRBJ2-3,TGTGCCAGCAGCCTCAATCGAGACAGGGGCCAACCTAGCACAGATACGCAGTATTTT,CASSLNRDRGQPSTDTQYF